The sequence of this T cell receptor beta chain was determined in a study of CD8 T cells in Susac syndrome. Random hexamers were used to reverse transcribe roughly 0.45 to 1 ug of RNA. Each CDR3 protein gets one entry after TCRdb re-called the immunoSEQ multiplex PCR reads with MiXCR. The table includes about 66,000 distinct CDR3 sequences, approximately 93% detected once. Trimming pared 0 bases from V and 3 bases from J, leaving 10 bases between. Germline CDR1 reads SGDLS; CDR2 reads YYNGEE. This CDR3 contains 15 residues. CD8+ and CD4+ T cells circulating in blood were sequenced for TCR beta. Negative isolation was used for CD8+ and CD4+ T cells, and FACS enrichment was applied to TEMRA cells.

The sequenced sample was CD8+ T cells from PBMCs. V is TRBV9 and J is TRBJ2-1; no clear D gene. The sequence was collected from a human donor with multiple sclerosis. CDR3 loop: CASSVGSPSYNEQFF. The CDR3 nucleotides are TGTGCCAGCAGCGTAGGTTCCCCTAGCTACAATGAGCAGTTCTTC. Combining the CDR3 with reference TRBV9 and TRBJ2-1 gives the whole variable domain DSGVTQTPKHLITATGQRVTLRCSPRSGDLSVYWYQQSLDQGLQFLIQYYNGEERAKGNILERFSAQQFPDLHSELNLSSLELGDSALYFCASSVGSPSYNEQFFGPGTRLTVL.